Listed below are T cell receptor beta chains from one sample, sequenced in a study of low-dose radiotherapy and immunotherapy resistance in tumors. TCRdb re-called the reads with MiXCR, one entry per CDR3 protein. Here the sample spans about 39,000 distinct CDR3 sequences, 20% to 25% being singletons. The sequences come from PBMCs, collected after low-dose radiotherapy plus immunotherapy. Receptors were obtained from a female donor with ovarian cancer. The CDR3 runs from the conserved cysteine through the conserved F or W. A D gene is named only where the DNA matches it firmly. Where a row states a size, it is once, few, many or the class of an expanded clone; other rows omit it.

d_gene,abundance,j_gene,v_gene,CDR3aa,CDR3nt
.,.,TRBJ2-3,TRBV27,CASSLEGAHTQYF,TGTGCCAGCAGTTTGGAGGGGGCACATACGCAGTATTTT
.,many,TRBJ2-7,TRBV7-8,CASSPPGVGGYEQYF,TGTGCCAGCAGCCCCCCCGGGGTGGGTGGATACGAGCAGTACTTC
.,many,TRBJ1-6,TRBV12-3/TRBV12-4,CASSLETGSNSPLHF,TGTGCCAGCAGTTTAGAAACAGGGTCGAATTCACCCCTCCACTTT
.,many,TRBJ2-2,TRBV19,CASSKPNTGELFF,TGTGCCAGTAGTAAGCCTAACACCGGGGAGCTGTTTTTT
.,few,TRBJ1-5,TRBV6-1,CASSAGFGDQPQHF,TGTGCCAGCAGTGCTGGATTTGGGGATCAGCCCCAGCATTTT
.,many,TRBJ1-1,TRBV29-1,CSVEGQGNTEAFF,TGCAGCGTTGAGGGGCAGGGAAACACTGAAGCTTTCTTT
.,many,TRBJ1-1,TRBV10-3,CAIGRGLNTEAFF,TGTGCCATCGGCCGAGGTTTGAACACTGAAGCTTTCTTT
.,many,TRBJ2-7,TRBV30,CAWAISPYEQYF,TGTGCCTGGGCTATTAGCCCCTACGAGCAGTACTTC
TRBD2,many,TRBJ2-5,TRBV19,CASKASGGLQETQYF,TGTGCCAGTAAAGCTAGCGGGGGGCTGCAAGAGACCCAGTACTTC
.,.,TRBJ2-6,TRBV5-1,CASSLAAAGANVLTF,TGCGCCAGCAGCTTGGCGGCGGCAGGGGCCAACGTCCTGACTTTC
TRBD1,many,TRBJ2-7,TRBV20-1,CSATRGLDYEQYF,TGCAGTGCTACGAGGGGGCTCGATTACGAGCAGTACTTC
.,.,TRBJ2-7,TRBV18,CASSQLSSYEQYF,TGTGCCAGCTCCCAACTTAGCTCCTACGAGCAGTACTTC
TRBD1,many,TRBJ1-6,TRBV7-8,CASSSGQFNSPLHF,TGTGCCAGCAGCTCGGGACAGTTTAATTCACCCCTCCACTTT
TRBD1,many,TRBJ2-7,TRBV6-2/TRBV6-3,CASSYSPGGYEQYF,TGTGCCAGCAGTTACTCTCCAGGGGGCTACGAGCAGTACTTC
.,many,TRBJ2-7,TRBV13,CASSLGLFYEQYF,TGTGCCAGCAGCTTAGGCCTATTCTACGAGCAGTACTTC
.,many,TRBJ2-5,TRBV14,CASSQEPAGAIETQYF,TGTGCCAGCAGCCAAGAGCCGGCAGGGGCTATTGAGACCCAGTACTTC
.,many,TRBJ2-6,TRBV6-2/TRBV6-3,CASSWASGSGANVLTF,TGTGCCAGCAGTTGGGCCAGTGGCTCTGGGGCCAACGTCCTGACTTTC
TRBD1,many,TRBJ1-1,TRBV5-1,CASSSLQGGNTEAFF,TGCGCCAGCAGCTCATTACAGGGGGGGAACACTGAAGCTTTCTTT
.,.,TRBJ1-1,TRBV28,CASTGNTEAFF,TGTGCGAGCACAGGGAACACTGAAGCTTTCTTT
.,.,TRBJ2-7,TRBV6-5,CASSSQGGYEQYF,TGTGCCAGCAGTTCCCAGGGGGGTTACGAGCAGTACTTC
TRBD2,many,TRBJ2-2,TRBV28,CASRARLAGVVGELFF,TGTGCCAGCAGGGCTCGACTAGCGGGAGTGGTCGGGGAGCTGTTTTTT
TRBD1,once,TRBJ2-2,TRBV25-1,CASSTGKRVAGELFF,TGTGCCAGCTCGACAGGGAAGAGAGTGGCCGGGGAGCTATTTTTT
.,many,TRBJ2-1,TRBV27,CASSPILTVNEQFF,TGTGCCAGCAGTCCCATCCTCACGGTCAATGAGCAGTTCTTC
.,many,TRBJ2-7,TRBV7-8,CASSLARFFPYEQYF,TGTGCCAGCAGCTTAGCCAGGTTTTTTCCCTACGAGCAGTACTTC
TRBD2,many,TRBJ2-1,TRBV2,CASELAGVSLNEQFF,TGTGCCAGCGAGCTGGCGGGAGTTTCGCTCAATGAGCAGTTCTTC
.,.,TRBJ2-7,TRBV7-7,CASSASWGWEQYF,TGTGCCAGCAGCGCTAGCTGGGGTTGGGAGCAGTACTTC
.,few,TRBJ1-3,TRBV28,CATRGATLSGNTIYF,TGTGCCACTCGAGGGGCGACACTCTCTGGAAACACCATATATTTT
.,many,TRBJ1-5,TRBV7-6,CASSYGTGEENQPQHF,TGTGCCAGCAGCTACGGTACCGGGGAGGAGAATCAGCCCCAGCATTTT
TRBD1,many,TRBJ2-4,TRBV3-1,CASSQGGGQGLFLAKNIQYF,TGTGCCAGCAGCCAAGGGGGGGGACAGGGACTGTTTCTAGCCAAAAACATTCAGTACTTC
TRBD2,medium-sized,TRBJ2-1,TRBV6-1,CASKWEGRGEQFF,TGTGCCAGCAAGTGGGAGGGGAGGGGTGAGCAGTTCTTC
.,.,TRBJ2-1,TRBV4-1,CASSQEGEGWNEQFF,TGCGCCAGCAGCCAAGAAGGTGAAGGGTGGAATGAGCAGTTCTTC
.,many,TRBJ1-3,TRBV12-3/TRBV12-4,CASSSPFSGNTIYF,TGTGCCAGCAGTTCCCCTTTCTCTGGAAACACCATATATTTT
TRBD1,many,TRBJ2-3,TRBV20-1,CSATPRDRTTDTQYF,TGCAGTGCAACTCCCCGGGACAGGACCACAGATACGCAGTATTTT
TRBD1,many,TRBJ2-7,TRBV5-1,CASSPRTGSSYEQYF,TGCGCCAGCAGCCCCCGGACAGGGAGCTCCTACGAGCAGTACTTC
.,few,TRBJ1-4,TRBV29-1,CSAGTSNEKLFF,TGCAGCGCGGGAACCAGTAATGAAAAACTGTTTTTT
.,large,TRBJ2-2,TRBV5-1,CASKRRATGELFF,TGCGCCAGCAAGAGGAGGGCCACCGGGGAGCTGTTTTTT
.,many,TRBJ2-1,TRBV6-1,CASSPASYNEQFF,TGTGCCAGCAGCCCAGCTTCCTACAATGAGCAGTTCTTC
TRBD1,many,TRBJ1-2,TRBV12-3/TRBV12-4,CASSRTGKNYGYTF,TGTGCCAGCAGCCGGACAGGGAAAAACTATGGCTACACCTTC
TRBD1,many,TRBJ1-1,TRBV5-6,CASSLASGGFFAEAFF,TGTGCCAGCAGCTTGGCGTCAGGGGGCTTCTTCGCTGAAGCTTTCTTT
TRBD2,many,TRBJ2-7,TRBV19,CASQRGGGPYEQYF,TGTGCCAGCCAACGCGGGGGGGGTCCCTACGAGCAGTACTTC
.,.,TRBJ2-3,TRBV18,CASSSKRARTDTQYF,TGTGCCAGCTCATCTAAGCGCGCGCGAACAGATACGCAGTATTTT
TRBD1,many,TRBJ2-3,TRBV19,CASSQQGAYTDTQYF,TGTGCCAGTAGTCAACAGGGGGCGTACACAGATACGCAGTATTTT
.,medium-sized,TRBJ2-7,TRBV2,CASSEPGPGEQYF,TGTGCCAGCAGTGAGCCAGGGCCTGGGGAGCAGTACTTC
TRBD2,.,TRBJ2-1,TRBV4-1,CASSQDTSGGYNEQFF,TGCGCCAGCAGCCAAGACACTAGCGGAGGTTACAATGAGCAGTTCTTC
TRBD2,once,TRBJ2-5,TRBV12-3/TRBV12-4,CASSLSRGGTETQYF,TGTGCCAGCAGTTTGAGCCGGGGGGGCACCGAGACCCAGTACTTC
TRBD1,.,TRBJ1-2,TRBV15,CATSTGDRDGYTF,TGTGCCACCAGCACTGGCGACAGGGATGGCTACACCTTC
.,many,TRBJ1-2,TRBV24-1,CATNDGYGYTF,TGTGCCACCAACGACGGATATGGCTACACCTTC
.,many,TRBJ1-1,TRBV5-1,CASSLEGGSNTEAFF,TGCGCCAGCAGCTTGGAAGGAGGGAGCAACACTGAAGCTTTCTTT
.,many,TRBJ2-7,TRBV28,CASRLTTIQGPYEQYF,TGTGCCAGCAGACTAACCACAATACAGGGTCCCTACGAGCAGTACTTC
.,.,TRBJ2-3,TRBV4-3,CASSTGLQPMRSDTQYF,TGCGCCAGCAGCACAGGACTTCAACCGATGCGCTCAGATACGCAGTATTTT
.,many,TRBJ1-1,TRBV5-1,CASVVEGNTEAFF,TGCGCCAGCGTTGTCGAAGGGAACACTGAAGCTTTCTTT
.,many,TRBJ1-5,TRBV12-3/TRBV12-4,CASSLRGVGNQPQHF,TGTGCCAGCAGTTTAAGGGGTGTGGGCAATCAGCCCCAGCATTTT
.,.,TRBJ2-7,TRBV20-1,CSAPVSGSSYEQYF,TGCAGTGCGCCCGTTTCCGGGAGCTCCTACGAGCAGTACTTC
.,many,TRBJ2-3,TRBV3-1,CASSPLSMGPRDTQYF,TGTGCCAGCAGCCCTCTAAGTATGGGACCACGAGATACGCAGTATTTT
.,many,TRBJ1-5,TRBV5-1,CASSLEFGPSQPQHF,TGCGCCAGCAGCTTGGAATTCGGCCCCAGTCAGCCCCAGCATTTT
.,.,TRBJ2-3,TRBV5-4,CASSLALALDTQYF,TGTGCCAGCAGCTTGGCGCTAGCTCTGGATACGCAGTATTTT
.,.,TRBJ2-1,TRBV24-1,CATSDDGRRIYIEQFF,TGTGCCACCAGTGATGATGGCAGGAGGATCTACATTGAGCAGTTCTTC
.,many,TRBJ2-3,TRBV20-1,CSARVGNTDTQYF,TGCAGTGCTAGAGTAGGGAACACAGATACGCAGTATTTT
TRBD1,few,TRBJ2-3,TRBV24-1,CATSDGTVDNTDTQYF,TGTGCCACCAGTGACGGGACAGTTGACAACACAGATACGCAGTATTTT
.,many,TRBJ2-7,TRBV4-1,CASRARQASTYEQYF,TGCGCCAGCCGTGCTAGACAGGCCTCTACCTACGAGCAGTACTTC